The table lists the clone carrying this T cell receptor (beta chain) with a few counts. These data come from a study of T cells after somatic rescue of genetic block. Clones were read by immunoSEQ multiplex PCR, and TCRdb kept only the in-frame ones, dropping some. The sample contains about 72,000 clones, around 90% of which appear only once. Sequencing was done on a sample of peripheral blood mononuclear cells (PBMCs). This TCR came from a man aged 25 to 40.

CDR3 in amino acids: CASRGDEQYF. The CDR3 region has the DNA TGTGCCAGCCGAGGGGACGAGCAGTACTTC. The chain is built from TRBV25-1 and TRBJ2-7, with D perhaps given as TRBD1 or TRBD2 (5 bases each). The germline V gene encodes CDR1 MGHDK and CDR2 SYGVNS. The CDR3 covers 10 residues. V was trimmed by 8 bases and J by 5 bases, leaving 7 bases between them.